The 16 T cell receptor beta chains below were found in one sample sequenced in a study of T cells in Graves' hyperthyroidism and ophthalmopathy. TCR beta CDR3 sequences were amplified from RNA transcripts. RT-PCR in the first round (using the HTBI primer set) targeted the TCR CDR3. MiXCR was run by TCRdb on the multiplex PCR reads, yielding one entry per CDR3 protein. The sample lists 95,000 to 110,000 distinct CDR3 sequences; over 45% were seen once. The sequenced sample was blood. The source is a man aged 35 to 55 with Graves' hyperthyroidism.

This clonotype was counted ten times or more. A read error is possible here, since a much larger clone lies one base away. This chain connects TRBV20-1 to TRBJ2-1; 9 bases fit TRBD1. Germline V gives CDR1 DFQATT, CDR2 SNEGSKA (reference sequence). This CDR3 has 12 residues. V gave up 0 bases and J gave up 15 bases; unmatched junction bases: 6. The CDR3 DNA reads as TGCAGTGCTAGAGAGGCGGACAGGGGTGGGTTCTTC. Translation gives CSAREADRGGFF.

This clonotype occurred many times. V is TRBV6-5 and J is TRBJ2-1, with 13 bases lining up with TRBD2. J lost 6 bases, V lost 6 bases, and 11 bases had no gene match. CDR3 size: 17 residues. Germline values: CDR1 MNHEY, CDR2 SVGAGI. The CDR3 DNA follows: TGTGCCAGCAGCGGACTAGCGGGAGAGAGCAGGAGCAATGAGCAGTTCTTC. As protein: CASSGLAGESRSNEQFF.

This clonotype qualifies as large. The V call is TRBV29-1, the J call TRBJ1-2; tentative D call: TRBD1 (5 bases). Germline lookup yields CDR1 SQVTM and CDR2 ANQGSEA. The ends were cut back, 3 bases at V and 4 bases at J, with 9 bases in the middle. The CDR3 runs 12 residues. This CDR3 is CSVEAGPYGYTF. CDR3 coding DNA: TGCAGCGTTGAGGCAGGGCCCTATGGCTACACCTTC.

With respect to this clonotype: The CDR3 ends on some other residue instead of the conserved phenylalanine or tryptophan, so this is likely a read error. The DNA is omitted, as the CDR3 cannot be located on it reliably, and the CDR3 follows TCRdb's listing. The chain is built from TRBV19 and TRBJ2-4; TRBD2, the D gene given by the table, was not confirmed from the DNA. Germline lookup yields CDR1 LNHDA and CDR2 SQIVND (reference sequence). The CDR3 sequence runs 12 residues, both termini included. The CDR3 region is CASSIEKRAPLG.

The chain links TRBV24-1 to TRBJ2-7, with TRBD1 as a possible D gene (6 bases). The germline V and J ends were trimmed by 10 bases and 0 bases, with 12 bases remaining between them. CDR1 is KGHDR, CDR2 SFDVKD, per germline. This CDR3 is 13 amino acids long. The CDR3 loop reads CATSDSSSYEQYF. The DNA of the CDR3 is TGTGCCACTTCGGACAGCAGCTCCTACGAGCAGTACTTC.

In its sample, this clonotype was seen many times. One junction end disagrees with the germline gene, perhaps due to a read error. In DNA form, the CDR3 reads TGCAGTGCGAGAGCGCCCGACCCTGGAAACACCATATATTTT. It yields the protein CSARAPDPGNTIYF. This chain connects TRBV20-1 to TRBJ1-3; D remains unclear. This CDR3 region has 14 residues. CDR1 is DFQATT, CDR2 SNEGSKA, per germline (reference sequence).

The chain uses TRBV24-1 and TRBJ2-1; TRBD1 aligns across 9 bases. The ends lost 4 bases at V and 6 bases at J; junction bases unmatched: 6. The CDR3 covers 15 residues. CDR1 and CDR2 from the germline V gene are KGHDR and SFDVKD. CDR3 nucleotide sequence: TGTGCCACCAGTGAACCTGGACAGGGGATCAATGAGCAGTTCTTC. Its protein product is CATSEPGQGINEQFF.

This clonotype was observed many times. CDR3 amino acids: CSAGQGSRGETQYF. The CDR3 nucleotides are TGCAGTGCTGGGCAGGGAAGTAGAGGAGAGACCCAGTACTTC. The genes are TRBV20-1 and TRBJ2-5; D is possibly TRBD1 (5 bases). This CDR3 contains 14 residues. The V gene lost 5 bases and the J gene lost 4 bases, with 17 bases spanning the gap. CDR1 is DFQATT, CDR2 SNEGSKA, per germline (reference sequence).

As to this clonotype: Germline and junction disagree at one end, which may indicate a read error. The rearrangement joins TRBV28 to TRBJ1-5, with TRBD1 matching over 8 bases. Per germline, CDR1 MDHEN and CDR2 SYDVKM. CDR3 length: 17 amino acids. The CDR3: CASFHSRQGIKNQPRHF. The CDR3 nucleotides are TGTGCCAGCTTCCATTCCCGACAGGGGATTAAGAATCAGCCCCGGCATTTT.

This clonotype was counted ten times or more. The chain carries TRBV2 and TRBJ1-2; 7 bases are a match to TRBD1. The germline gives CDR1 SNHLY, CDR2 FYNNEI. The CDR3 totals 15 residues. V shed 5 bases, J shed 4 bases, and the junction held 10 bases outside the gene matches. DNA of the CDR3: TGTGCCAGCAGTCCTGCGGGACAGAGCTTCTATGGCTACACCTTC. Translating it yields CASSPAGQSFYGYTF.

This clonotype was counted only a few times. The rearrangement uses TRBV27 and TRBJ1-1; tentative D call: TRBD1 (5 bases). The germline V gene encodes CDR1 MNHEY and CDR2 SMNVEV (reference sequence). Trimming removed 1 base at V and 4 bases at J, with 7 bases between. The CDR3 runs to 13 residues. The CDR3 DNA is TGTGCCAGCAGTTTATGGGGCCGCACTGAAGCTTTCTTT. It is translated as CASSLWGRTEAFF.

Judged by abundance, this clonotype is medium-sized. CDR3 nucleotides: TGTGCCATCAGTGAGACACAGGGCCGATGGGAGCAGTACTTC. Translation: CAISETQGRWEQYF. V is TRBV10-3 and J is TRBJ2-7; D is perhaps TRBD1 (6 bases). CDR1 ENHRY and CDR2 SYGVKD come from the germline V gene. V was pared by 2 bases and J by 7 bases, with 15 bases between. The CDR3 totals 14 residues.

This clonotype was counted ten times or more. The V gene is TRBV4-2, the J gene TRBJ2-7; perhaps TRBD1 as D (5 bases). CDR1 is LGHNA, CDR2 YNFKEQ, per germline. The CDR3 is 15 residues long. V lost 1 base, J lost 2 bases, and 12 bases lay in between. The CDR3 sequence: CASSQGQGVTYEQYF. The DNA of the CDR3 is TGTGCCAGCAGCCAAGGGCAGGGCGTAACCTACGAGCAGTACTTC.

The genes are TRBV2 and TRBJ1-5, with a possible D match to TRBD1 (6 bases). V dropped 6 bases and J dropped 5 bases, with 11 bases sitting between them. Germline V gene sequence: CDR1 SNHLY, CDR2 FYNNEI. The CDR3 is made up of 13 amino acids. This chain's CDR3 is CASSDQGYQPQHF. CDR3 DNA sequence: TGTGCCAGCAGCGACCAGGGGTATCAGCCCCAGCATTTT.

This clonotype was seen a few times. The chain joins TRBV7-2 to TRBJ2-6; no clear D gene. Germline-derived CDR1 and CDR2 are SGHTA and FQGNSA. The germline V and J ends were trimmed by 3 bases and 5 bases, with 11 bases remaining between them. There are 15 residues in the CDR3. The CDR3 sequence: CASSFSSERANVLTF. CDR3 nucleotide sequence: TGTGCCAGCAGCTTCTCAAGTGAGAGGGCCAACGTCCTGACTTTC.

To note about this clonotype: A much larger clonotype is one base distant, so this may be a read error. V gene TRBV12-3 or TRBV12-4 combines with J gene TRBJ2-3, with a possible D match to TRBD2 (5 bases). The CDR3 covers 15 residues. The CDR3: CACSLASTGTDTQYF. The CDR3 bases are TGTGCCTGCAGTTTAGCTAGCACCGGCACAGATACGCAGTATTTT.